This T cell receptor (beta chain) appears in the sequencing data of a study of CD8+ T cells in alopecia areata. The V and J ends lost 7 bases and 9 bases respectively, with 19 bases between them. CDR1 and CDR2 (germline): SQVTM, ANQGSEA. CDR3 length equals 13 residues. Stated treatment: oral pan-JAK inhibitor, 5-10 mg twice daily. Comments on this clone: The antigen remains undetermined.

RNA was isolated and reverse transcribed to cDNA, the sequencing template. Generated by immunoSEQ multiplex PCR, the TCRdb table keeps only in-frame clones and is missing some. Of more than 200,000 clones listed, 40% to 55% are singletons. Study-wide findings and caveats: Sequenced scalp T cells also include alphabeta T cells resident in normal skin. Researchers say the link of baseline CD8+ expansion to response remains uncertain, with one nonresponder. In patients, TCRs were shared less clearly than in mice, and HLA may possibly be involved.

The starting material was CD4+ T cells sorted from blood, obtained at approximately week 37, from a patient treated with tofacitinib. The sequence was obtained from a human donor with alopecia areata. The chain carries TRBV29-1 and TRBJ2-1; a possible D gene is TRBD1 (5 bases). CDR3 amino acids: CSASWQGSGEQFF. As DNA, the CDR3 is TGCAGCGCCTCATGGCAGGGTTCGGGTGAGCAGTTCTTC.